The 2 T cell receptor beta chains reported below all come from one sample, sequenced in a study of beta chain features in type 1 diabetes. These TCRs' antigens remain unknown. What was sequenced were expressed TCRB transcripts, since all of the isolated RNA had been reverse transcribed. Using immunoSEQ multiplex PCR, the repertoire was profiled, and TCRdb retains in-frame clones only, with some absent. The table has some 360,000 clones, about 10% seen once. Study results and limitations: Type 1 diabetes patients had moderately but significantly shorter TCRB CDR3s in all four CD4+ subsets.

Sequenced input: central memory CD4+ T cells from blood. The receptors come from a man younger than 40 with type 1 diabetes.

The rearrangement uses TRBV27 and TRBJ2-1; 8 nucleotides align to TRBD2. The CDR3 is 17 residues long. Germline assignment: CDR1 MNHEY and CDR2 SMNVEV (reference sequence). After removal of 5 bases from V and 6 bases from J, the junction contained 15 bases not matched to a gene. CDR3: CASSRPLSGMKSNEQFF. CDR3 DNA: TGTGCCAGCAGTCGTCCCCTTAGCGGGATGAAGAGCAATGAGCAGTTCTTC.

The chain is built from TRBV10-3 and TRBJ2-7; D remains unclear. Per germline, CDR1 ENHRY and CDR2 SYGVKD. Trimming removed 3 bases at V and 2 bases at J, with 8 bases between. The CDR3 is 13 residues long. CDR3 sequence reads: CAISDFIAYEQYF. CDR3 in DNA: TGTGCCATCAGTGACTTCATAGCCTACGAGCAGTACTTC.